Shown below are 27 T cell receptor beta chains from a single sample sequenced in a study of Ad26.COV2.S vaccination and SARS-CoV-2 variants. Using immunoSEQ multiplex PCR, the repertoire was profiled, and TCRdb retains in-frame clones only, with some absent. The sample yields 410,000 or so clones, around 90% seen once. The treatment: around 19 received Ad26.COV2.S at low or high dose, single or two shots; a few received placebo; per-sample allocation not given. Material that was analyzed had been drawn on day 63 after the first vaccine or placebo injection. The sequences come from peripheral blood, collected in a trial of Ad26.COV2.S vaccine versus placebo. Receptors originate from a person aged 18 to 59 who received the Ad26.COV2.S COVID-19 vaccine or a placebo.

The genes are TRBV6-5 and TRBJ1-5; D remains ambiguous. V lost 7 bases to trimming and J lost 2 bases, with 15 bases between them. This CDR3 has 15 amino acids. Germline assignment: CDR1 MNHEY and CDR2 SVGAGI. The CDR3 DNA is TGTGCCAGCACCGTAGAGGGAAACGGCAATCAGCCCCAGCATTTT. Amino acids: CASTVEGNGNQPQHF.

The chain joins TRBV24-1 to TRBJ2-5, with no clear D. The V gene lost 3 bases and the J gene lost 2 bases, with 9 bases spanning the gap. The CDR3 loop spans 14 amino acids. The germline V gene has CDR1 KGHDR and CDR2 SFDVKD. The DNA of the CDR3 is TGTGCCACCAGTGATCCCCAGTTACAAGAGACCCAGTACTTC. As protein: CATSDPQLQETQYF.

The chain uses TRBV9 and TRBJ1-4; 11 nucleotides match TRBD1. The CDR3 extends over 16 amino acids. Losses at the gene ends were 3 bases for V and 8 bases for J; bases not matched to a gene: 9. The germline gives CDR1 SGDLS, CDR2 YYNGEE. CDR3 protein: CASSAGRTGGAEKLFF. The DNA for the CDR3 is TGTGCCAGCAGCGCAGGGCGGACAGGGGGCGCCGAAAAACTGTTTTTT.

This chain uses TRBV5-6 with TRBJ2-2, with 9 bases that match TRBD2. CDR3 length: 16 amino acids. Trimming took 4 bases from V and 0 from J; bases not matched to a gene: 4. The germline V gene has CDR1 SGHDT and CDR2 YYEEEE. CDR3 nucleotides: TGTGCCAGCAGCGGCAGACTAGCGGCGAACACCGGGGAGCTGTTTTTT. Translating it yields CASSGRLAANTGELFF.

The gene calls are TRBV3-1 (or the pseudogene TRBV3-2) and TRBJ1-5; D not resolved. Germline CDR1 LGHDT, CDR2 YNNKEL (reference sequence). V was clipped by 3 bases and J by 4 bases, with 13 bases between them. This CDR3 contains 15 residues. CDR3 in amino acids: CASSQVVGANQPQHF. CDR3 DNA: TGTGCCAGCAGCCAGGTGGTCGGTGCAAATCAGCCCCAGCATTTT.

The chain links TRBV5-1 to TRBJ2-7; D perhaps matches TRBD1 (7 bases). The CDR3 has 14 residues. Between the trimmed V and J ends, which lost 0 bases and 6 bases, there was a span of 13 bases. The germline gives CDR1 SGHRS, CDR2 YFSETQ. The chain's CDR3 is CASSLGLGGAEQYF. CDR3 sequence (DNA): TGCGCCAGCAGCTTGGGACTAGGGGGCGCCGAGCAGTACTTC.

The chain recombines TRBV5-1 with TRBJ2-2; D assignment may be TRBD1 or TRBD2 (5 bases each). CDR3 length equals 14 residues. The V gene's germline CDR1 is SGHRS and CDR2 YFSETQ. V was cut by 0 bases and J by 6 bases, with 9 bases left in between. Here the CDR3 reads CASSLDWGSGELFF. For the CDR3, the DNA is TGCGCCAGCAGCTTGGATTGGGGGTCCGGGGAGCTGTTTTTT.

This CDR3 is CAWSRQLNTEAFF. CDR3 nucleotide sequence: TGTGCCTGGAGTCGACAGCTAAACACTGAAGCTTTCTTT. The rearrangement joins TRBV30 to TRBJ1-1; maybe TRBD1 (5 bases). This CDR3 contains 13 residues. Trimming took 2 bases from V and 2 from J, leaving 9 bases between them. CDR1 and CDR2 (germline): GTSNPN, SVGIG (reference sequence). The variable domain in full, completed from reference TRBV30 and TRBJ1-1, reads SQTIHQWPATLVQPVGSPLSLECTVEGTSNPNLYWYRQAAGRGLQLLFYSVGIGQISSEVPQNLSASRPQDRQFILSSKKLLLSDSGFYLCAWSRQLNTEAFFGQGTRLTVV.

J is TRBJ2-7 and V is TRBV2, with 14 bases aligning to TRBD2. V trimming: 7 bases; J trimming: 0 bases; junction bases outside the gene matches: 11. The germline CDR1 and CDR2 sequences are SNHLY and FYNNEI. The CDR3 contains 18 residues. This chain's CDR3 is CASNKGGTSGSYSYEQYF. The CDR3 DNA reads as TGTGCCAGCAATAAGGGAGGGACTAGCGGGAGTTACTCCTACGAGCAGTACTTC.

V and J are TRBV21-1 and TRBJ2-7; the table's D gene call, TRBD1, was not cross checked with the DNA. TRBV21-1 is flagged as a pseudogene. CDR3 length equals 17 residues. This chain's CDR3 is CASSPGTGKYYWYEQYF. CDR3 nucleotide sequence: TGTGCCAGCAGTCCCGGGACAGGGAAATACTATTGGTACGAGCAGTACTTC.

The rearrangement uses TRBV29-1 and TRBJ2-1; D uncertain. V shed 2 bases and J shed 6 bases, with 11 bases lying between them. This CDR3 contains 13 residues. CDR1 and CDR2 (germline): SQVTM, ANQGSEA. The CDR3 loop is CSVEPPPRNEQFF. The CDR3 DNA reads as TGCAGCGTTGAACCCCCCCCTCGCAATGAGCAGTTCTTC.

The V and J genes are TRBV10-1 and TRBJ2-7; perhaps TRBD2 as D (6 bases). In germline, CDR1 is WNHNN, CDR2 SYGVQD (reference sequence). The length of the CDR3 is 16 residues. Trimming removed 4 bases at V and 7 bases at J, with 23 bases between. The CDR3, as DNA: TGCGCCAGCAGTGCAAGGGACGGGAGAGCTCCTGGGGAGCAGTACTTC. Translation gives CASSARDGRAPGEQYF.

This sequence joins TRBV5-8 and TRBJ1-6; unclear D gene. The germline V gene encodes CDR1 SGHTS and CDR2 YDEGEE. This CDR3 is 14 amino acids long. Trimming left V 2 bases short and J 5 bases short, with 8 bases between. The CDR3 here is CASSFGLDNSPLHF. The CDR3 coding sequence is TGTGCCAGCAGCTTCGGACTCGATAATTCACCCCTCCACTTT.

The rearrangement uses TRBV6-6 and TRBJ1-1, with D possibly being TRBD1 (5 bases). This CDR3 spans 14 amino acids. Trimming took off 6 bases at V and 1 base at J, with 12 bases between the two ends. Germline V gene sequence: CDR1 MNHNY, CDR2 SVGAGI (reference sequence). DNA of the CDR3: TGTGCCAGCAGCCCTTTTGGGGGGAACACTGAAGCTTTCTTT. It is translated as CASSPFGGNTEAFF.

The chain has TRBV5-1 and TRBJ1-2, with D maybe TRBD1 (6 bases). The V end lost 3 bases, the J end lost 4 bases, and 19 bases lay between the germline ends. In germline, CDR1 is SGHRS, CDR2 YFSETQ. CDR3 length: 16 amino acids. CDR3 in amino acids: CASSSGVGGPPYGYTF. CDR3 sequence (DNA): TGCGCCAGCAGCTCCGGGGTGGGGGGCCCACCCTATGGCTACACCTTC.

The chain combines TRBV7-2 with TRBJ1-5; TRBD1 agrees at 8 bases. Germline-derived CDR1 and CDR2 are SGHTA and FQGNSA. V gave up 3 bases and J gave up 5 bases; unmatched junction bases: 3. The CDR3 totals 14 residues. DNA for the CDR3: TGTGCCAGCAGCTTGGACAGGGTAGATCAGCCCCAGCATTTT. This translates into CASSLDRVDQPQHF.

CDR3 sequence reads: CASSTTGAGYTF. CDR3 nucleotides: TGTGCCAGCAGCACGACAGGCGCTGGCTACACCTTC. The chain couples TRBV7-6 to TRBJ1-2; possibly TRBD1 for D (6 bases). The CDR3 is 12 residues long. From germline, CDR1 is SGHVS and CDR2 FNYEAQ. V lost 5 bases and J 7 bases, leaving 11 bases between the germline ends.

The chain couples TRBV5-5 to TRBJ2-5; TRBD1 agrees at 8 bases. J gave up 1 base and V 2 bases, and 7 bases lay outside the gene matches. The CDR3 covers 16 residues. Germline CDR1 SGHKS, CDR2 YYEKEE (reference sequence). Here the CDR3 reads CASSFGGQGLQETQYF. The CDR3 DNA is TGTGCCAGCAGCTTTGGCGGACAGGGTCTCCAAGAGACCCAGTACTTC. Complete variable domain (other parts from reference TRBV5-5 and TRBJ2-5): DAGVTQSPTHLIKTRGQQVTLRCSPISGHKSVSWYQQVLGQGPQFIFQYYEKEERGRGNFPDRFSARQFPNYSSELNVNALLLGDSALYLCASSFGGQGLQETQYFGPGTRLLVL.

The CDR3 loop reads CASSLEGQGYGYTF. The CDR3 DNA is TGTGCCAGCAGTTTGGAGGGGCAGGGCTATGGCTACACCTTC. The chain couples TRBV28 to TRBJ1-2; tentative D call: TRBD1 (5 bases). V was pared by 3 bases and J by 4 bases, with 12 bases between. Germline V CDR1 and CDR2: MDHEN, SYDVKM. The CDR3 is 14 amino acids.

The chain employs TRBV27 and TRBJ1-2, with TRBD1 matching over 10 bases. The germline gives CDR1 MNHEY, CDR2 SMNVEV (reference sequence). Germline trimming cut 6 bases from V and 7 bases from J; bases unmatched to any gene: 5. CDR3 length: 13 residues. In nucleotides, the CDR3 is TGTGCCAGCAGGACAGGGGGCCTTTCTGGCTACACCTTC. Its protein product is CASRTGGLSGYTF.

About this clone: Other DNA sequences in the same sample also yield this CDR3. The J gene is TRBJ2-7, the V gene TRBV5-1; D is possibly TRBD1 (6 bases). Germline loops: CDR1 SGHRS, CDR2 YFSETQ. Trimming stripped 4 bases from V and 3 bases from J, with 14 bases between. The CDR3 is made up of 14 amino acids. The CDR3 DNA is TGCGCCAGCAGCCATCCGGGACAACACTACGAGCAGTACTTC. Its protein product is CASSHPGQHYEQYF. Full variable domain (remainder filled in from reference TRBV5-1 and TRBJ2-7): KAGVTQTPRYLIKTRGQQVTLSCSPISGHRSVSWYQQTPGQGLQFLFEYFSETQRNKGNFPGRFSGRQFSNSRSEMNVSTLELGDSALYLCASSHPGQHYEQYFGPGTRLTVT.

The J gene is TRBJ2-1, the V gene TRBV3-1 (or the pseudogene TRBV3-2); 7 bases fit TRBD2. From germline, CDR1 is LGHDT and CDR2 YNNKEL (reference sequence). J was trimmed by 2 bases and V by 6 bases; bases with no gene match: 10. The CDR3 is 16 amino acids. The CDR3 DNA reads TGTGCCAGCAGTCGAGCGGGGAGGCCCACCTACAATGAGCAGTTCTTC. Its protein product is CASSRAGRPTYNEQFF.

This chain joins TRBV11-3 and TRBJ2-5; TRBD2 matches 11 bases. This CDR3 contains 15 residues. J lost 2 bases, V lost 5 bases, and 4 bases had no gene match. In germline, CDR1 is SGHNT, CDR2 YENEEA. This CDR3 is CASSATSGTQETQYF. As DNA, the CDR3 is TGTGCCAGCAGCGCGACTAGCGGGACACAAGAGACCCAGTACTTC. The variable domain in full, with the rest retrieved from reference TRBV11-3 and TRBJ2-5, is EAGVVQSPRYKIIEKKQPVAFWCNPISGHNTLYWYLQNLGQGPELLIRYENEEAVDDSQLPKDRFSAERLKGVDSTLKIQPAELGDSAVYLCASSATSGTQETQYFGPGTRLLVL.

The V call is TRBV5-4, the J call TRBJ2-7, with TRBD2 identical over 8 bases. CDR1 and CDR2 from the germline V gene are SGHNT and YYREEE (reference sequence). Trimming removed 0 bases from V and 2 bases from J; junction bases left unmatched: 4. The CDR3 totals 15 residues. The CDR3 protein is CASSLVGGRTYEQYF. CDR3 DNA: TGTGCCAGCAGCTTGGTCGGCGGGAGGACCTACGAGCAGTACTTC.

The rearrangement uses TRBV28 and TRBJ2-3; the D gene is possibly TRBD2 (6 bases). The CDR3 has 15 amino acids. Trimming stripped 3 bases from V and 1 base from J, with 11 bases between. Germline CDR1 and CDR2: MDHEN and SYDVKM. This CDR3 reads CASSLGGARTDTQYF. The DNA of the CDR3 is TGTGCCAGCAGTTTGGGCGGGGCCCGCACAGATACGCAGTATTTT.

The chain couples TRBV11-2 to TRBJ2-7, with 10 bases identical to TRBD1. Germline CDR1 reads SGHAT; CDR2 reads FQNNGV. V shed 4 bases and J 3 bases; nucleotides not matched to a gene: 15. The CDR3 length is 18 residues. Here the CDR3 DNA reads TGTGCCAGCAGCTCGCAGACCGGGACAGGGGCGGTCCTCTACGAGCAGTACTTC. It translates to CASSSQTGTGAVLYEQYF.

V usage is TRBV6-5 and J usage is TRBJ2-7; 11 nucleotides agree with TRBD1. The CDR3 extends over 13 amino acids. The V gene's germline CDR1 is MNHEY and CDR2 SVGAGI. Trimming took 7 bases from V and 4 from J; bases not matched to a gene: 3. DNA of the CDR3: TGTGCCAGCATAGGGACAGGGGGGTACGAGCAGTACTTC. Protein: CASIGTGGYEQYF.